This TCR beta chain emerged from a study of blood T cell repertoires in COVID-19. V was clipped by 5 bases and J by 7 bases, with 10 bases between them. Looked up from germline, CDR1 is SEHNR and CDR2 is FQNEAQ (reference sequence). There are 12 residues in the CDR3. A few counts support this clone. As originally analysed: The authors estimated nucleated cell counts from reference gene primer amplification. Generated by immunoSEQ multiplex PCR, the TCRdb table keeps only in-frame clones and is missing some. V, J and clone size are taken as reported in that table, and D and trimming were inferred from the DNA itself. This sample yields some 22,000 clones, of which 80% to 90% are seen a single time; about a quarter belongs to the top ten.

The chain combines TRBV7-9 with TRBJ2-3; D is unclear. What was sequenced was peripheral blood. The TCR comes from a human donor with active COVID-19. The donor label of this sample is uncertain. The CDR3 DNA reads as TGTGCCAGCAGCCGACATGTAAATACGCAGTATTTT. Amino acid sequence: CASSRHVNTQYF.